This TCR beta chain emerged from a study of OX40 agonist ivuxolimab in advanced cancers. In the study overall: Patients were treated with ivuxolimab, an agonistic anti-OX40 (CD134) antibody.

With 0 bases removed from V and 4 bases from J, the gap between germline ends came to 12 bases. The CDR3 length is 15 residues. Germline V gene sequence: CDR1 SGHDN, CDR2 FVKESK. Generated by immunoSEQ multiplex PCR, the TCRdb table keeps only in-frame clones and is missing some. This table holds approximately 70,000 clones, 83% found once. There are a few counts of this clone. The specimen comprised CD4+ or CD8+ T cells sorted from blood, sampled in a trial of the OX40 agonist ivuxolimab. This rearrangement joins TRBV14 to TRBJ1-1; D remains ambiguous. This receptor was identified in an adult with an advanced solid tumor such as melanoma, head and neck, liver or kidney cancer. The CDR3 loop is CASSQEVWKGTEAFF. Written as DNA, the CDR3 is TGTGCCAGCAGCCAAGAAGTGTGGAAGGGCACTGAAGCTTTCTTT.